The 29 T cell receptor beta chains listed next were all sequenced from one sample in a study of T cells in Graves' hyperthyroidism and ophthalmopathy (dated by TCRdb to between 2018 and 2021). Receptor libraries were prepared by multiplex PCR. Sequencing was performed on an Illumina HiSeq 2000. TCR beta CDR3 regions were amplified from RNA transcripts. A first-round RT-PCR of the TCR CDR3 used the HTBI primer set with the Qiagen OneStep RT-PCR kit. The raw public reads went through TCRdb reprocessing: fastp at Q25, MiXCR clone calling, in-frame beta chains kept. Every distinct CDR3 protein forms one entry, paired with its most common genes and DNA. Present in this sample are 500,000 to 650,000 distinct CDR3 sequences, roughly 18% of which were seen just once. 17% of the sample lies in the top ten. Sequencing input: blood. Source of these receptors: a woman between 18 and 30 years old with Graves' ophthalmopathy.

This clonotype was counted ten times or more. The chain uses TRBV28 and TRBJ1-3; 7 positions match TRBD1. V was pared by 5 bases and J by 4 bases, with 14 bases of the junction left unmatched. The CDR3 runs to 17 residues. Looked up from germline, CDR1 is MDHEN and CDR2 is SYDVKM. The CDR3 bases are TGTGCCAGCAGTCTTACCCGACAGGGAAGGAGCGGAAACACCATATATTTT. Its protein is CASSLTRQGRSGNTIYF.

This clonotype was counted at least ten times. The chain employs TRBV2 and TRBJ2-1; a weak D match, TRBD2 (7 bases). The germline V gene has CDR1 SNHLY and CDR2 FYNNEI. V gave up 8 bases and J gave up 0 bases, with 23 bases separating them. There are 18 residues in the CDR3. The CDR3 DNA reads TGTGCCAGCGGGGGGCGCGCTAGGGGAGGGGGCTCCTACAATGAGCAGTTCTTC. Amino acids: CASGGRARGGGSYNEQFF. Combining the CDR3 with reference TRBV2 and TRBJ2-1 gives the whole variable domain EPEVTQTPSHQVTQMGQEVILRCVPISNHLYFYWYRQILGQKVEFLVSFYNNEISEKSEIFDDQFSVERPDGSNFTLKIRSTKLEDSAMYFCASGGRARGGGSYNEQFFGPGTRLTVL.

This clonotype was picked up a small number of times. V is TRBV6-1 and J is TRBJ2-1, with 9 nucleotides matching TRBD2. Looked up from germline, CDR1 is MNHNS and CDR2 is SASEGT. This CDR3 contains 17 residues. J lost 1 base, V lost 6 bases, and 10 bases had no gene match. The CDR3 sequence: CASSLSGGDPSYNEQFF. CDR3 coding DNA: TGTGCCAGCAGCCTTAGCGGGGGAGACCCATCCTACAATGAGCAGTTCTTC.

This chain uses TRBV7-9 with TRBJ1-3; 7 bases align to TRBD1. Germline V CDR1 and CDR2: SEHNR, FQNEAQ (reference sequence). The ends lost 2 bases at V and 2 bases at J; junction bases unmatched: 6. The CDR3 consists of 16 residues. This CDR3 is CASSLTTGITGNTIYF. DNA for the CDR3: TGTGCCAGCAGCTTAACGACAGGGATCACTGGAAACACCATATATTTT.

This clonotype appeared many times. The chain joins TRBV5-5 to TRBJ2-2; tentatively, D is TRBD2 (5 bases). Germline assignment: CDR1 SGHKS and CDR2 YYEKEE (reference sequence). The ends were cut back, 3 bases at V and 0 bases at J, with 12 bases in the middle. CDR3 length: 16 amino acids. CDR3 bases: TGTGCCAGCAGCTCCCCCGGGAAGCCGAACACCGGGGAGCTGTTTTTT. Translating gives CASSSPGKPNTGELFF.

The V gene is TRBV6-5, the J gene TRBJ1-5; the D is unclear. Germline loops: CDR1 MNHEY, CDR2 SVGAGI. This CDR3 is 17 amino acids long. Trimming took 0 bases from V and 0 from J, leaving 12 bases between them. CDR3 protein: CASSYSPPGVSNQPQHF. The CDR3 coding sequence is TGTGCCAGCAGTTACTCGCCCCCCGGGGTTAGCAATCAGCCCCAGCATTTT.

Worth noting for this clonotype: A read error may account for a junction end that differs from germline. The chain joins TRBV20-1 to TRBJ1-1; D is possibly TRBD1 (5 bases). Germline V gene sequence: CDR1 DFQATT, CDR2 SNEGSKA (reference sequence). This CDR3 is 15 amino acids long. The CDR3 DNA reads as TGCGGTGCTAGAGGGGATGGCGTCATGAACACTGAAGCTTTCTTT. Protein: CGARGDGVMNTEAFF.

The gene calls are TRBV7-8 and TRBJ2-5; 7 bases are shared with TRBD1. The V and J ends lost 5 bases and 11 bases, in that order; junction bases with no gene match: 8. The germline V gene has CDR1 SGHVS and CDR2 FQNEAQ. This CDR3 spans 12 amino acids. CDR3 DNA: TGTGCCAGCAGCCTTTCGGGACAGCTTCAGTACTTC. Protein product: CASSLSGQLQYF.

This clonotype was detected only once. Sequence at one end of the junction differs from germline and may be a read error. The chain joins TRBV28 to TRBJ2-3; TRBD1 might be the D (6 bases). The CDR3 covers 15 residues. The germline V gene has CDR1 MDHEN and CDR2 SYDVKM. DNA for the CDR3: TGTGCCAGCAGTTTAAGGGACACCTACACAGATACGCACTATTTT. Protein product: CASSLRDTYTDTHYF.

This chain's CDR3 is CAIGRGGGYTF. DNA for the CDR3: TGTGCCATCGGCCGCGGTGGAGGCTACACCTTC. This chain connects TRBV19 to TRBJ1-2; no clear D gene. Trimming pared 10 bases from V and 8 bases from J, leaving 14 bases between. Per germline, CDR1 LNHDA and CDR2 SQIVND (reference sequence). There are 11 residues in the CDR3.

Concerning this clonotype: It may be a read error: a sequence one base away is much more abundant. The V gene is TRBV7-2, the J gene TRBJ1-1, with a possible D match to TRBD1 (5 bases). Germline V gene lookup returns CDR1 SGHTA and CDR2 FQGNSA. CDR3 size: 13 residues. CDR3 sequence (DNA): TGTGCCAGCAGCACGACAGTAAACACTGAAGCTTCCTTT. Protein product: CASSTTVNTEASF.

The rearrangement uses TRBV27 and TRBJ2-1; TRBD2 agrees at 9 bases. Germline V CDR1 and CDR2: MNHEY, SMNVEV (reference sequence). This CDR3 region has 17 residues. After removal of 0 bases from V and 3 bases from J, the junction contained 6 bases not matched to a gene. Here the CDR3 DNA reads TGTGCCAGCAGTTTATCGAAGACTAGCGGACACTACAATGAGCAGTTCTTC. This gives the protein CASSLSKTSGHYNEQFF.

The chain has TRBV19 and TRBJ2-1, with 8 positions matching TRBD1. Unmatched junction bases numbered 4, after V lost 6 bases and J lost 0 bases. Germline lookup yields CDR1 LNHDA and CDR2 SQIVND (reference sequence). The CDR3 is made up of 15 amino acids. For the CDR3, the DNA is TGTGCCAGTAGAACGGACAGGGTCTCCTACAATGAGCAGTTCTTC. It yields the protein CASRTDRVSYNEQFF.

This clonotype was counted at least ten times. The chain links TRBV28 to TRBJ2-7; 7 bases agree with TRBD1. CDR1 is MDHEN and CDR2 is SYDVKM in the germline V gene. V was pared by 2 bases and J by 2 bases, with 3 bases of the junction left unmatched. This CDR3 is built from 14 residues. This chain's CDR3 is CASSLGRGPYEQYF. The CDR3 nucleotides read TGTGCCAGCAGTTTAGGAAGGGGGCCCTACGAGCAGTACTTC.

The chain links TRBV4-2 to TRBJ1-2; 9 bases fit TRBD1. The J segment lost 2 bases and the V segment lost 2 bases, leaving 12 bases of the junction unmatched. The CDR3 runs 18 residues. The germline V gene encodes CDR1 LGHNA and CDR2 YNFKEQ. Here the CDR3 DNA reads TGTGCCAGCAGCCAAACAACACGGGACAGGGAGTCGAACTATGGCTACACCTTC. Protein: CASSQTTRDRESNYGYTF.

CDR3 nucleotides: TGTGCCAGCGAGGGGGGGGCTTATCAGCCCCAGCATTTT. Translation gives CASEGGAYQPQHF. V usage is TRBV6-1 and J usage is TRBJ1-5; TRBD1 might be the D (6 bases). The CDR3 loop spans 13 amino acids. Germline V lookup: CDR1 MNHNS, CDR2 SASEGT. V gave up 8 bases and J gave up 5 bases, with 13 bases separating them.

The chain combines TRBV18 with TRBJ2-1; possible D gene TRBD1, 6 bases. Trimming removed 5 bases from V and 5 bases from J, with 22 bases in between. The length of the CDR3 is 17 residues. The germline CDR1 and CDR2 sequences are KGHSH and LQKENI. CDR3: CASSYRTVLYEDNEQFF. In nucleotides, the CDR3 is TGTGCCAGCTCATATCGGACAGTTCTTTATGAAGACAATGAGCAGTTCTTC. Complete variable domain (other parts from reference TRBV18 and TRBJ2-1): NAGVMQNPRHLVRRRGQEARLRCSPMKGHSHVYWYRQLPEEGLKFMVYLQKENIIDESGMPKERFSAEFPKEGPSILRIQQVVRGDSAAYFCASSYRTVLYEDNEQFFGPGTRLTVL.

This clonotype was observed at least ten times. J is TRBJ1-2 and V is TRBV27; 9 nucleotides align to TRBD1. Germline-derived CDR1 and CDR2 are MNHEY and SMNVEV (reference sequence). There are 14 residues in the CDR3. Unmatched junction bases numbered 3, after V lost 5 bases and J lost 2 bases. CDR3 loop: CASSPGTGNYGYTF. The CDR3 coding sequence is TGTGCCAGCAGTCCCGGGACAGGGAACTATGGCTACACCTTC.

This clonotype was seen many times. The chain is built from TRBV7-8 and TRBJ2-1; 8 bases map to TRBD2. The V gene end was trimmed by 6 bases and the J gene end by 5 bases; junction bases not matched to a gene: 3. CDR3 length: 13 amino acids. Germline-derived CDR1 and CDR2 are SGHVS and FQNEAQ. Written as DNA, the CDR3 is TGTGCCAGCAGGGGACTAGTCGACAATGAGCAGTTCTTC. Translation gives CASRGLVDNEQFF.

This clonotype was counted a few times. CDR3 protein: CASSPRGGPSSYNEQFF. The CDR3, as DNA: TGCGCCAGCAGCCCTCGCGGGGGACCCAGCTCCTACAATGAGCAGTTCTTC. The chain combines TRBV4-3 with TRBJ2-1; 7 bases fit TRBD2. There are 17 residues in the CDR3. The germline V gene encodes CDR1 LGHNA and CDR2 YSLEER. V lost 4 bases, J lost 0 bases, and 9 bases stayed unmatched.

This clonotype was seen more than once but under ten times. This chain uses TRBV6-1 with TRBJ1-6; D unresolved. Trimming shortened V by 5 bases and J by 1 base, and 15 bases separated the two germline ends. Looked up from germline, CDR1 is MNHNS and CDR2 is SASEGT. The CDR3 runs 17 residues. CDR3 sequence: CASSYSFGESYNSPLHF. CDR3 DNA: TGTGCCAGCAGTTACTCCTTCGGGGAATCCTATAATTCACCCCTCCACTTT.

Concerning this clonotype: A read error may be the cause here, since a much bigger clone is one base away. The J gene is TRBJ1-2, the V gene TRBV3-1, with a tentative D call TRBD1 (5 bases). With 1 base removed from V and 3 bases from J, the gap between germline ends came to 9 bases. From germline, CDR1 is LGHDT and CDR2 YNNKEL (reference sequence). The length of the CDR3 is 14 residues. The DNA for the CDR3 is TGTGCCAGCAGCCAAGGAGCGGGGCACTATGGCTACACCTTC. It yields the protein CASSQGAGHYGYTF.

This clonotype occurred many times. This sequence joins TRBV7-2 and TRBJ2-3, with 12 positions matching TRBD2. Germline CDR1 and CDR2: SGHTA and FQGNSA. The V gene end was trimmed by 5 bases and the J gene end by 4 bases; junction bases not matched to a gene: 7. This CDR3 is 16 amino acids long. This CDR3 reads CASSPLAGGPPDTQYF. The CDR3 nucleotides read TGTGCCAGCAGCCCTCTAGCGGGGGGGCCCCCAGATACGCAGTATTTT.

This clonotype turned up a few times. V and J are TRBV5-1 and TRBJ2-1, with TRBD2 matching 9 bases. The CDR3 has 20 amino acids. The ends lost 0 bases at V and 3 bases at J; junction bases unmatched: 16. Germline V lookup: CDR1 SGHRS, CDR2 YFSETQ. The CDR3 spells CASSLGRRLAAEKGYNEQFF. CDR3 coding DNA: TGCGCCAGCAGCTTGGGTCGCCGACTAGCGGCAGAAAAGGGCTACAATGAGCAGTTCTTC.

This rearrangement joins TRBV10-3 to TRBJ2-3, with a tentative D call TRBD1 (6 bases). CDR3 length: 14 amino acids. V was cut by 2 bases and J by 7 bases, with 13 bases left in between. Germline V gene sequence: CDR1 ENHRY, CDR2 SYGVKD. CDR3 residues: CAISEGTTKNTQYF. Written as DNA, the CDR3 is TGTGCCATCAGTGAGGGGACAACAAAAAATACGCAGTATTTT.

This clonotype was counted many times. CDR3 bases: TGTGCCAGCGGCCATAGCGGGAGGGCCCGAGGCGAGCAGTACTTC. Translating it yields CASGHSGRARGEQYF. V usage is TRBV6-2 or TRBV6-3 and J usage is TRBJ2-7; TRBD2 matches 11 bases. J lost 6 bases, V lost 8 bases, and 12 bases had no gene match. Germline values: CDR1 MNHEY, CDR2 SVGEGT. The length of the CDR3 is 15 residues.

Only a few counts were recorded for this clonotype. This rearrangement joins TRBV6-1 to TRBJ1-5; possibly TRBD1 for D (5 bases). V lost 5 bases and J lost 0, with 11 bases in between. CDR3 length equals 15 residues. Germline V CDR1 and CDR2: MNHNS, SASEGT. CDR3 DNA sequence: TGTGCCAGCAGTTCTGGGGGGTTTAGCAATCAGCCCCAGCATTTT. It specifies CASSSGGFSNQPQHF.

The sample holds many counts of this clonotype. The chain couples TRBV2 to TRBJ1-6, with D maybe TRBD1 (6 bases). The CDR3 loop spans 13 amino acids. In germline, CDR1 is SNHLY, CDR2 FYNNEI. Trimming stripped 7 bases from V and 10 bases from J, with 14 bases between. CDR3 nucleotide sequence: TGTGCCAGCATTTTACAGGGACTATCACCCCTCCACTTT. Its translation is CASILQGLSPLHF.

This clonotype was recorded at least ten times. This chain uses TRBV20-1 with TRBJ1-1; perhaps TRBD1 as D (5 bases). Trimming removed 3 bases at V and 3 bases at J, with 11 bases between. Germline CDR1 and CDR2: DFQATT and SNEGSKA (reference sequence). CDR3 length equals 13 residues. As DNA, the CDR3 is TGCAGTGCTAGCCCGCAGGGATACACTGAAGCTTTCTTT. Translating it yields CSASPQGYTEAFF.